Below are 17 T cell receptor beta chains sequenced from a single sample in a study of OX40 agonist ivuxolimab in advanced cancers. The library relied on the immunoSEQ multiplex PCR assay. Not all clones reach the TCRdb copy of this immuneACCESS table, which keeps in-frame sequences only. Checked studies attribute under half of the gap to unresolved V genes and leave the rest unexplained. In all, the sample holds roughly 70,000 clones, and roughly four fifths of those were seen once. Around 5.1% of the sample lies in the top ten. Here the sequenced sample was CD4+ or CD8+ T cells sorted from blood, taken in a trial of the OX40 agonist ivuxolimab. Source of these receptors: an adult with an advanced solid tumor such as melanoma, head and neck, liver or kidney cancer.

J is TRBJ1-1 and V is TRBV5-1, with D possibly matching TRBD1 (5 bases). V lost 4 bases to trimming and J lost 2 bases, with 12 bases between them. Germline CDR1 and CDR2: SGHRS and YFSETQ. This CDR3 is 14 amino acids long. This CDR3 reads CASSLGQFNTEAFF. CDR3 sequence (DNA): TGCGCCAGCAGCCTCGGACAATTCAACACTGAAGCTTTCTTT.

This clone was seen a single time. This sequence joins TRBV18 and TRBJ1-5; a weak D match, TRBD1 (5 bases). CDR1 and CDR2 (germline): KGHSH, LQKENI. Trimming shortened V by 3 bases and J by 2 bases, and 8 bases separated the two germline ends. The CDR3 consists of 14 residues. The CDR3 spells CASSPREGNQPQHF. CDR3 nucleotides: TGTGCCAGCTCACCCAGGGAGGGCAATCAGCCCCAGCATTTT. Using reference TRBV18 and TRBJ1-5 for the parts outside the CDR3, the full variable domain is NAGVMQNPRHLVRRRGQEARLRCSPMKGHSHVYWYRQLPEEGLKFMVYLQKENIIDESGMPKERFSAEFPKEGPSILRIQQVVRGDSAAYFCASSPREGNQPQHFGDGTRLSIL.

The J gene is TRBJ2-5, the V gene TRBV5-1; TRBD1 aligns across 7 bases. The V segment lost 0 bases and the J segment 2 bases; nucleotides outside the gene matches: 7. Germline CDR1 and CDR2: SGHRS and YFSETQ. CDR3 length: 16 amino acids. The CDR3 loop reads CASSLGPMTGQETQYF. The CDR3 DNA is TGCGCCAGCAGCTTGGGACCGATGACAGGGCAAGAGACCCAGTACTTC.

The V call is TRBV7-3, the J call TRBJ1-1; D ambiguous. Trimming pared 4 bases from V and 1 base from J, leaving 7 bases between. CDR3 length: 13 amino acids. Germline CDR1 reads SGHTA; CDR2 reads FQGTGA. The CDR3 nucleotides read TGTGCCAGCAGCTACATGAAGAACACTGAAGCTTTCTTT. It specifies CASSYMKNTEAFF.

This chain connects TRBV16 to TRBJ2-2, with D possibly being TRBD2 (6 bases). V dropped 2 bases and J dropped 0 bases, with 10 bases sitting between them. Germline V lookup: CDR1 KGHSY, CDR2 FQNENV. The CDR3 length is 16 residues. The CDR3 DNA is TGTGCCAGCAGCCAAGCGAGACTAGCGAACACCGGGGAGCTGTTTTTT. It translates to CASSQARLANTGELFF.

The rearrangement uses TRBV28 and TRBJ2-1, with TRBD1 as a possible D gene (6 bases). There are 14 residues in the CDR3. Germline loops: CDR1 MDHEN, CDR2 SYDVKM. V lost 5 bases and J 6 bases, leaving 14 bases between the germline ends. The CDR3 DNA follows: TGTGCCAGCAGTCCGTACCAGGGGTCCAATGAGCAGTTCTTC. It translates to CASSPYQGSNEQFF.

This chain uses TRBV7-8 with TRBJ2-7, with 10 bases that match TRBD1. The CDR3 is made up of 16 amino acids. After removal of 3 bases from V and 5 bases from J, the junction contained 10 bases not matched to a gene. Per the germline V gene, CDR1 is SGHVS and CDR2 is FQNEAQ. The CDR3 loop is CASSFFRGQGRNEQYF. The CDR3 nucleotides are TGTGCCAGCAGCTTTTTTAGGGGACAGGGGAGAAACGAGCAGTACTTC.

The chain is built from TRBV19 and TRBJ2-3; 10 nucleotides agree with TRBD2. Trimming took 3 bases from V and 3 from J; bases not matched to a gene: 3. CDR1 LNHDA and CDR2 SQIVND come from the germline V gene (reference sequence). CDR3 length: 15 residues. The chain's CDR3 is CASSINSGGTDTQYF. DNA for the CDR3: TGTGCCAGTAGTATTAATAGCGGGGGGACAGATACGCAGTATTTT.

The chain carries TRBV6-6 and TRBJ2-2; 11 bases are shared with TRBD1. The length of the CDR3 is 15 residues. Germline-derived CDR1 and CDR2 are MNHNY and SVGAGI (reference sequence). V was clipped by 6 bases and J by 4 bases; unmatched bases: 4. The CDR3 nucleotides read TGTGCCAGCAGCCCGGGACAGGGGGTCACCGGGGAGCTGTTTTTT. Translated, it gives CASSPGQGVTGELFF.

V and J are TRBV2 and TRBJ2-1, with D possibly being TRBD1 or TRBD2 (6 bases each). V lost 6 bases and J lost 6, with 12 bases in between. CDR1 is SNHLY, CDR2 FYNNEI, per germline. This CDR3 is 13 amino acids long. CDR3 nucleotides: TGTGCCAGCAGACAAAGGGGGGCCAATGAGCAGTTCTTC. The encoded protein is CASRQRGANEQFF.

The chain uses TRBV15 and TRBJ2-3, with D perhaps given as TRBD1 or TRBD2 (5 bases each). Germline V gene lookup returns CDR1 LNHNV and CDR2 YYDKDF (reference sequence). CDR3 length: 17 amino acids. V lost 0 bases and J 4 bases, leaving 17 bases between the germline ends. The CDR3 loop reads CATSRDSGTPRADTQYF. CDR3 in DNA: TGTGCCACCAGCAGAGATTCCGGGACCCCCAGGGCAGATACGCAGTATTTT.

In nucleotides, the CDR3 is TGTGCCAGCAGCTTGCGAAACACTGAAGCTTTCTTT. It specifies CASSLRNTEAFF. The rearrangement links TRBV5-6 to TRBJ1-1; no reliable D call. CDR1 is SGHDT, CDR2 YYEEEE, per germline. This CDR3 region has 12 residues. The ends were cut back, 1 base at V and 2 bases at J, with 3 bases in the middle.

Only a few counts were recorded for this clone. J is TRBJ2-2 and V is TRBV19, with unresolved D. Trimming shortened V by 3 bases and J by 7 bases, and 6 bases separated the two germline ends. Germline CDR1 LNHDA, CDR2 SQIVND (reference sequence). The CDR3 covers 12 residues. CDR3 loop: CASSIYGGELFF. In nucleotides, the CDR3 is TGTGCCAGTAGTATCTATGGCGGGGAGCTGTTTTTT.

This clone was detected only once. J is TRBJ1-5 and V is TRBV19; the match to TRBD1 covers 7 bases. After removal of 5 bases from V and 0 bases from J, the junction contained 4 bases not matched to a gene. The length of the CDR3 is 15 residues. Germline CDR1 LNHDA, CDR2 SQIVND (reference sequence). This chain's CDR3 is CASSAGQYSNQPQHF. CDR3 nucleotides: TGTGCCAGTAGTGCGGGACAGTATAGCAATCAGCCCCAGCATTTT.

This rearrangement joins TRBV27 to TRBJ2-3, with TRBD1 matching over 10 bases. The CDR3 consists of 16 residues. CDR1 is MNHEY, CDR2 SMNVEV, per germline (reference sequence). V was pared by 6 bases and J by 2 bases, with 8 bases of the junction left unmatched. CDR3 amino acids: CASRMGQGTPTDTQYF. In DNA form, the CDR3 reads TGTGCCAGCAGGATGGGACAGGGGACTCCCACAGATACGCAGTATTTT.

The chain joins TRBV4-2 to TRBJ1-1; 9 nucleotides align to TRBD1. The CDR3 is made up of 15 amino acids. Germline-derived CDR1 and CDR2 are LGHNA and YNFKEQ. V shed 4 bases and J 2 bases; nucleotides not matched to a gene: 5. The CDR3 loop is CASSRGTGLNTEAFF. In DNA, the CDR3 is TGTGCCAGCAGCCGGGGGACAGGGTTAAACACTGAAGCTTTCTTT.

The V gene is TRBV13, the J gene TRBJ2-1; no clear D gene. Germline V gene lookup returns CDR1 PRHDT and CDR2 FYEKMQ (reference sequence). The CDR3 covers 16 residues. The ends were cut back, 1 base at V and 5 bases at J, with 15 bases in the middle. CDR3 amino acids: CASSLAAPDTNNEQFF. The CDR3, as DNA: TGTGCCAGCAGCTTAGCAGCCCCCGACACCAACAATGAGCAGTTCTTC.